What follows are 20 T cell receptor beta chains derived from one specimen sequenced in a study of cytomegalovirus exposure and HLA in healthy donors (dated by TCRdb to about 2017). Receptor libraries were prepared by the immunoSEQ multiplex PCR assay. For the multiplex PCR, a mixture combining 60 forward primers for TCR Vbeta segments and 13 reverse primers for TCR Jbeta segments was used. TCRdb provides this immuneACCESS table in a form limited to in-frame rearrangements. Some clones are lacking; in checked studies, under half of them reflect an unresolved V gene, and why the rest are absent is not known. In all, the sample holds approximately 81,000 clones, and 77% of those were seen once. Jointly, the top ten make up 2.5% to 3.5% of the sample. The sequencing sample was made of PBMCs. These receptors were obtained from a man aged 45-65 years in good health and CMV-seropositive.

J is TRBJ1-2 and V is TRBV6-5, with D perhaps matching TRBD1 (6 bases). This CDR3 has 14 residues. Germline V gene data show CDR1 as MNHEY and CDR2 as SVGAGI. Trimming took off 0 bases at V and 8 bases at J, with 13 bases between the two ends. The CDR3 protein is CASSYSGRGGGYTF. The CDR3 DNA sequence: TGTGCCAGCAGTTACTCGGGCAGGGGCGGCGGCTACACCTTC.

The chain employs TRBV5-8 and TRBJ2-1; 10 bases are shared with TRBD2. V was pared by 6 bases and J by 3 bases, with 6 bases of the junction left unmatched. Germline V lookup: CDR1 SGHTS, CDR2 YDEGEE. The CDR3 length is 15 residues. Written as DNA, the CDR3 is TGTGCCAGCAACCCCTTAGCGGGAGGCTACAATGAGCAGTTCTTC. Translated, it gives CASNPLAGGYNEQFF.

CDR3 sequence: CASGLALEGTEAFF. The CDR3 region has the DNA TGTGCTAGTGGTTTGGCCCTTGAGGGCACTGAAGCTTTCTTT. The chain combines TRBV12-5 with TRBJ1-1, with unresolved D. The V gene's germline CDR1 is LGHNT and CDR2 FRNRAP. The V gene lost 1 base and the J gene lost 4 bases, with 10 bases spanning the gap. This CDR3 spans 14 amino acids.

The chain couples TRBV5-6 to TRBJ1-4, with D uncertain. Germline-derived CDR1 and CDR2 are SGHDT and YYEEEE. V gave up 4 bases and J gave up 7 bases, with 17 bases separating them. This CDR3 has 15 residues. CDR3 region: CASSHGGQALEKLFF. The CDR3, as DNA: TGTGCCAGCAGCCACGGCGGGCAGGCGCTTGAAAAACTGTTTTTT.

The V call is TRBV11-2, the J call TRBJ1-2; TRBD1 is a possible D gene (6 bases). The CDR3 runs 15 residues. Germline-derived CDR1 and CDR2 are SGHAT and FQNNGV. V was shortened by 4 bases and J by 4 bases, with 16 bases between the two germline ends. The CDR3 nucleotides read TGTGCCAGCAGCTCTGTGCGACAGGACTCCTATGGCTACACCTTC. Its protein product is CASSSVRQDSYGYTF.

This clone appeared a few times. The chain links TRBV1 to TRBJ2-2; TRBD2, the table's D call, was not compared with the DNA. TRBV1 is a known pseudogene. The CDR3 contains 17 residues. The chain's CDR3 is CTSSQETSDANTGELFF. The CDR3 bases are TGCACCAGCAGCCAAGAAACTAGCGACGCGAACACCGGGGAGCTGTTTTTT.

The rearrangement joins TRBV10-3 to TRBJ2-3; 8 bases fit TRBD2. Germline V gene sequence: CDR1 ENHRY, CDR2 SYGVKD. CDR3 length: 14 amino acids. J was trimmed by 2 bases and V by 5 bases; bases with no gene match: 3. As DNA, the CDR3 is TGTGCCATCAGTAGCGGGAGAGACACAGATACGCAGTATTTT. Translation: CAISSGRDTDTQYF.

The rearrangement uses TRBV6-6 and TRBJ2-1; D perhaps matches TRBD1 (5 bases). The CDR3 loop spans 14 amino acids. Germline loops: CDR1 MNHNY, CDR2 SVGAGI (reference sequence). The V and J ends lost 6 bases and 6 bases respectively, with 15 bases between them. The CDR3 nucleotides read TGTGCCAGCAGGCCGGGTGGGGCCGGCAATGAGCAGTTCTTC. This encodes CASRPGGAGNEQFF.

V and J are TRBV18 and TRBJ2-7, with TRBD2 as a possible D gene (5 bases). Germline V gene data show CDR1 as KGHSH and CDR2 as LQKENI. Trimming stripped 3 bases from V and 0 bases from J, with 18 bases between. The CDR3 sequence is 17 residues long. The CDR3 sequence is CASSPPGIAQPSYEQYF. CDR3 in DNA: TGTGCCAGCTCACCGCCCGGGATAGCCCAGCCCTCCTACGAGCAGTACTTC.

In this sample, this clone turned up a few times. This chain links TRBV7-3 with TRBJ2-2, with D perhaps matching TRBD2 (5 bases). CDR1 SGHTA and CDR2 FQGTGA come from the germline V gene. V was clipped by 4 bases and J by 4 bases, with 10 bases between them. There are 14 residues in the CDR3. In DNA form, the CDR3 reads TGTGCCAGCAGCTCGACCGCGGGCACCGGGGAGCTGTTTTTT. Its protein product is CASSSTAGTGELFF.

The J gene is TRBJ2-1, the V gene TRBV9; D uncertain. Per germline, CDR1 SGDLS and CDR2 YYNGEE. This CDR3 has 14 amino acids. V lost 0 bases to trimming and J lost 4 bases, with 8 bases between them. The CDR3 loop is CASSVGGVYNEQFF. CDR3 DNA sequence: TGTGCCAGCAGCGTAGGAGGAGTTTACAATGAGCAGTTCTTC.

CDR3 region: CASSNRQGTETQYF. CDR3 sequence (DNA): TGTGCCAGCAGCAACCGACAGGGAACGGAGACCCAGTACTTC. The chain combines TRBV7-8 with TRBJ2-5; TRBD1 agrees at 7 bases. Germline trimming cut 5 bases from V and 5 bases from J; bases unmatched to any gene: 8. The CDR3 has 14 residues. In germline, CDR1 is SGHVS, CDR2 FQNEAQ.

This sequence joins TRBV5-6 and TRBJ2-5; D is perhaps TRBD2 (6 bases). The DNA matches TRBJ2-7 better at its end, which makes the J call doubtful. This CDR3 is 14 amino acids long. CDR1 is SGHDT, CDR2 YYEEEE, per germline. The CDR3 DNA reads TGTGCCAGCAGCACAGGACTACCTATCTACGAGCAGTACTTC. Residues: CASSTGLPIYEQYF.

V and J are TRBV2 and TRBJ2-7; weak D call: TRBD1 (6 bases). Germline CDR1 reads SNHLY; CDR2 reads FYNNEI. V lost 8 bases and J lost 1, with 15 bases in between. The CDR3 runs 14 residues. The CDR3 nucleotides read TGTGCCAGCGGACAGACCCTCCTTTCCTACGAGCAGTACTTC. Protein product: CASGQTLLSYEQYF.

The genes are TRBV11-3 and TRBJ2-1; 11 nucleotides line up with TRBD2. This CDR3 has 15 residues. Trimming at V came to 3 bases and at J to 7 bases, leaving 5 bases not matched to a gene. Per germline, CDR1 SGHNT and CDR2 YENEEA. CDR3 sequence reads: CASSLGLAVGNEQFF. As DNA, the CDR3 is TGTGCCAGCAGCTTGGGACTAGCGGTGGGGAATGAGCAGTTCTTC.

The genes are TRBV11-3 and TRBJ2-5; possibly TRBD2 for D (5 bases). CDR1 is SGHNT and CDR2 is YENEEA in the germline V gene. The V gene lost 5 bases and the J gene lost 3 bases, with 13 bases spanning the gap. The CDR3 spans 14 residues. CDR3 amino acids: CASSPYREKETQYF. The DNA for the CDR3 is TGTGCCAGCAGCCCCTATAGGGAGAAAGAGACCCAGTACTTC.

This chain uses TRBV5-5 with TRBJ1-4; no definite D call. Trimming took 3 bases from V and 11 from J, leaving 20 bases between them. The CDR3 has 15 residues. CDR1 SGHKS and CDR2 YYEKEE come from the germline V gene (reference sequence). This chain's CDR3 is CASSSVLSGLRKLFF. CDR3 nucleotide sequence: TGTGCCAGCAGCTCGGTTCTTTCGGGGTTGCGTAAACTGTTTTTT.

The chain carries TRBV5-1 and TRBJ2-3; 11 bases align to TRBD2. The CDR3 runs to 21 residues. In germline, CDR1 is SGHRS, CDR2 YFSETQ. With V trimmed by 0 bases and J by 0 bases, 15 bases remained unmatched. The CDR3 DNA is TGCGCCAGCAGCTTGGCCTCGACTAGCGGGACTTTAATACTGAGCACAGATACGCAGTATTTT. Protein: CASSLASTSGTLILSTDTQYF.

This chain connects TRBV30 to TRBJ2-7; 7 nucleotides align to TRBD1. J lost 7 bases, V lost 2 bases, and 8 bases had no gene match. The CDR3 length is 13 residues. The germline V gene has CDR1 GTSNPN and CDR2 SVGIG (reference sequence). Written as DNA, the CDR3 is TGTGCCTGGAGTCGGACAGGACCGGGAGAGCAGTACTTC. Residues: CAWSRTGPGEQYF.

The chain employs TRBV5-1 and TRBJ2-3, with D maybe TRBD2 (6 bases). With 3 bases removed from V and 0 bases from J, the gap between germline ends came to 11 bases. Per germline, CDR1 SGHRS and CDR2 YFSETQ. The CDR3 has 15 amino acids. CDR3 region: CASSSAGISTDTQYF. CDR3 bases: TGCGCCAGCAGCTCGGCGGGGATTAGCACAGATACGCAGTATTTT.